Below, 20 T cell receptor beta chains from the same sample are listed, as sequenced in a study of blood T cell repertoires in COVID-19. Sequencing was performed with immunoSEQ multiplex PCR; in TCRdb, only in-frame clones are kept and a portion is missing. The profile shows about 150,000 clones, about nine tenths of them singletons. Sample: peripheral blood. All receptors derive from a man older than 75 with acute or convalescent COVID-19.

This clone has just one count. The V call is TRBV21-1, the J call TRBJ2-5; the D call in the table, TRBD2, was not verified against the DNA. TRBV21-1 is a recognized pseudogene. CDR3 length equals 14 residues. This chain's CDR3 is CASSKGGRQETQYF. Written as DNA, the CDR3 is TGTGCCAGCAGCAAGGGGGGTCGTCAAGAGACCCAGTACTTC.

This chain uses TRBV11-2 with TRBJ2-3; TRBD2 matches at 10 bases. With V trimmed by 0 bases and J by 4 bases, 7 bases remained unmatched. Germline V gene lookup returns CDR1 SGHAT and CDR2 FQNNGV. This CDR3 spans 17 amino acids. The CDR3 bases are TGTGCCAGCAGCTTAGAAGCGGGAGGGCGTCTTTCAGATACGCAGTATTTT. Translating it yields CASSLEAGGRLSDTQYF.

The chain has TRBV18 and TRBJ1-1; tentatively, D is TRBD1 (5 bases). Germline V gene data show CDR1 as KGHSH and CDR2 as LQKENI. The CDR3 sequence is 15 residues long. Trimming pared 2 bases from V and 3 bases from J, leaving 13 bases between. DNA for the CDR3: TGTGCCAGCTCACCATTAGGCAGGGTGTACACTGAAGCTTTCTTT. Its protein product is CASSPLGRVYTEAFF.

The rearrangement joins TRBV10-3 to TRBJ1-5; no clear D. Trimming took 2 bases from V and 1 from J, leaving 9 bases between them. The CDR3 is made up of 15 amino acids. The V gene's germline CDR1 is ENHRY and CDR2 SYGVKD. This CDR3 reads CAISEGVISNQPQHF. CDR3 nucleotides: TGTGCCATCAGTGAGGGAGTCATAAGCAATCAGCCCCAGCATTTT.

The CDR3 DNA reads TGTGCCAGCAGTGGTACCATATACGGTGAAGCTTTCTTT. This sequence encodes CASSGTIYGEAFF. The genes are TRBV6-4 and TRBJ1-1; D ambiguous. There are 13 residues in the CDR3. In germline, CDR1 is MRHNA, CDR2 SNTAGT. V lost 4 bases, J lost 7 bases, and 13 bases lay in between.

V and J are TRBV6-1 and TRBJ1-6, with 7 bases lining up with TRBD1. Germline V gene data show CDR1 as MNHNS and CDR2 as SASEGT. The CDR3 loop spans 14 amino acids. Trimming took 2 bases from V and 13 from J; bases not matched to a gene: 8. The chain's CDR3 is CASSESRGYSPLHF. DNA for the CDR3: TGTGCCAGCAGTGAATCCAGGGGGTATAGTCCCCTCCACTTT.

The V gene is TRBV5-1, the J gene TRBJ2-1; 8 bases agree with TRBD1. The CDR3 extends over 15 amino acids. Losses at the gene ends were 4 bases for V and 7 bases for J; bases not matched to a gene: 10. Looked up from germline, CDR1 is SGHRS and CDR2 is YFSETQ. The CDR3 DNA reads TGCGCCAGCAGCCTGGGACAGGTGAGCTCTAATGAGCAGTTCTTC. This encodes CASSLGQVSSNEQFF.

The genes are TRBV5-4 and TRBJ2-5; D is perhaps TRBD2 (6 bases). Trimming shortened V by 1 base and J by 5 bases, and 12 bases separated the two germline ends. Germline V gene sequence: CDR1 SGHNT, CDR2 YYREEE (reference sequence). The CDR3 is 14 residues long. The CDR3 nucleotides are TGTGCCAGCAGCTTGAGGAGGGATCGGGAGACCCAGTACTTC. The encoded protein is CASSLRRDRETQYF. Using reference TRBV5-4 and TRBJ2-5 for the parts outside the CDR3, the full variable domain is ETGVTQSPTHLIKTRGQQVTLRCSSQSGHNTVSWYQQALGQGPQFIFQYYREEENGRGNFPPRFSGLQFPNYSSELNVNALELDDSALYLCASSLRRDRETQYFGPGTRLLVL.

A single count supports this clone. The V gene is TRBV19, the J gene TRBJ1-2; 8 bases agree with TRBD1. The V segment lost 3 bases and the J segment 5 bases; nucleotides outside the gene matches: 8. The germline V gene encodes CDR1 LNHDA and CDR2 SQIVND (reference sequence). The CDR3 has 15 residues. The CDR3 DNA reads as TGTGCCAGTAGTATTACCTCAGGGGGCACTTATGGCTACACCTTC. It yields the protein CASSITSGGTYGYTF.

CDR3 nucleotide sequence: TGTGCCAGCAGCGCCAAACAGGGGGTCCCCTACAATGAGCAGTTCTTC. This translates into CASSAKQGVPYNEQFF. The genes are TRBV7-3 and TRBJ2-1; 8 positions match TRBD1. V dropped 5 bases and J dropped 2; count of bases not matched to a gene: 8. CDR3 length equals 16 residues. The germline gives CDR1 SGHTA, CDR2 FQGTGA. The full variable domain, rest sourced from reference TRBV7-3 and TRBJ2-1, is GAGVSQTPSNKVTEKGKYVELRCDPISGHTALYWYRQSLGQGPEFLIYFQGTGAADDSGLPNDRFFAVRPEGSVSTLKIQRTERGDSAVYLCASSAKQGVPYNEQFFGPGTRLTVL.

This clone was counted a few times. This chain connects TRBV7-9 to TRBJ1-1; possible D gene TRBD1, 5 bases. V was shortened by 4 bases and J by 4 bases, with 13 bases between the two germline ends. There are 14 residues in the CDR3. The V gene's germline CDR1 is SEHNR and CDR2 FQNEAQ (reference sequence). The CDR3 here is CASSSHLGGTEAFF. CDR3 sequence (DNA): TGTGCCAGCAGCTCCCATTTGGGGGGCACTGAAGCTTTCTTT.

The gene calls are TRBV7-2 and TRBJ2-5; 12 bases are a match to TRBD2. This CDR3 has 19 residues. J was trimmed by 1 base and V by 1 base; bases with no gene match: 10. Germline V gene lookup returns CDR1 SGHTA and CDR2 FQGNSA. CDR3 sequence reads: CASSLVASSGGAPQETQYF. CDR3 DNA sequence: TGTGCCAGCAGCTTAGTGGCGTCTAGCGGGGGGGCTCCCCAAGAGACCCAGTACTTC.

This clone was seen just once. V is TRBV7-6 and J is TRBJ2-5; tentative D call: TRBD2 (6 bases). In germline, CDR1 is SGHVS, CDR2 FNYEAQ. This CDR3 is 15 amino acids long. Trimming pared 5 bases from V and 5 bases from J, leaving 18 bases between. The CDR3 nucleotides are TGTGCCAGCAGCCAACGCTTCGGGGGAGCGGAGACCCAGTACTTC. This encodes CASSQRFGGAETQYF.

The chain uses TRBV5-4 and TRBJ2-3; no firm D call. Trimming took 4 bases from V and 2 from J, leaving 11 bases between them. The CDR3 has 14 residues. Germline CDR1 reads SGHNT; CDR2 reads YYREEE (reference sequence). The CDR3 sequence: CASSPRLDTDTQYF. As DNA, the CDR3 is TGTGCCAGCAGCCCGAGACTGGACACAGATACGCAGTATTTT.

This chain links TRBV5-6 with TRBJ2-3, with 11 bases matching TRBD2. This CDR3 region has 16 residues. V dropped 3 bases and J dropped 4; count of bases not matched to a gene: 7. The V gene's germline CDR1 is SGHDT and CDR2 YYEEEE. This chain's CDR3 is CASSSPGLAVADTQYF. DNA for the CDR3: TGTGCCAGCAGCTCCCCGGGACTAGCGGTCGCAGATACGCAGTATTTT.

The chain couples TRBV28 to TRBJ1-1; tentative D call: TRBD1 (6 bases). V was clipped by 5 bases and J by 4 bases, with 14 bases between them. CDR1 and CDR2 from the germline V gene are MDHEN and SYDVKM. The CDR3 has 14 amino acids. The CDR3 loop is CASSLGIGGTEAFF. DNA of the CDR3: TGTGCCAGCAGTCTAGGTATAGGGGGCACTGAAGCTTTCTTT.

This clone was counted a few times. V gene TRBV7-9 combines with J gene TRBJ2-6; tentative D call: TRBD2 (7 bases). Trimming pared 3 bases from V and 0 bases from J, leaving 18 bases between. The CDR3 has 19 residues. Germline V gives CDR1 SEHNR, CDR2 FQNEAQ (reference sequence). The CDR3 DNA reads TGTGCCAGCAGCTTTCCCTTGGCGGGGGACATCTCTGGGGCCAACGTCCTGACTTTC. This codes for CASSFPLAGDISGANVLTF. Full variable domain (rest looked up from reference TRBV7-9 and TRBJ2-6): DTGVSQNPRHKITKRGQNVTFRCDPISEHNRLYWYRQTLGQGPEFLTYFQNEAQLEKSRLLSDRFSAERPKGSFSTLEIQRTEQGDSAMYLCASSFPLAGDISGANVLTFGAGSRLTVL.

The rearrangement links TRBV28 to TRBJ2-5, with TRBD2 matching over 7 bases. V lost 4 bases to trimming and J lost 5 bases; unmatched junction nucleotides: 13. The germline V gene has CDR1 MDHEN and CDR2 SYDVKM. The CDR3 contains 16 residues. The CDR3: CASSSPRDYRRETQYF. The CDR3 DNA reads TGTGCCAGCAGTTCCCCGCGGGACTATCGGAGGGAGACCCAGTACTTC.

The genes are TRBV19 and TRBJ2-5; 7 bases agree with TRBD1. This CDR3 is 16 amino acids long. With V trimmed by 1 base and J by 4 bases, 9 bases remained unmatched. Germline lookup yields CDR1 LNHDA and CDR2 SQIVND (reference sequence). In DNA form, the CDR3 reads TGTGCCAGTAGTATAGGCCCCCGACAGGGATTAGAGACCCAGTACTTC. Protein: CASSIGPRQGLETQYF.

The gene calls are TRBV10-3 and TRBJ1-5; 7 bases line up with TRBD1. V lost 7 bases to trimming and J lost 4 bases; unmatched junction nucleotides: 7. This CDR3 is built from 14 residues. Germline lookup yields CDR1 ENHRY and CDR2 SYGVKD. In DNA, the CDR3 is TGTGCCATCAAGGGTGAGGGACAGAATCAGCCCCAGCATTTT. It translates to CAIKGEGQNQPQHF.